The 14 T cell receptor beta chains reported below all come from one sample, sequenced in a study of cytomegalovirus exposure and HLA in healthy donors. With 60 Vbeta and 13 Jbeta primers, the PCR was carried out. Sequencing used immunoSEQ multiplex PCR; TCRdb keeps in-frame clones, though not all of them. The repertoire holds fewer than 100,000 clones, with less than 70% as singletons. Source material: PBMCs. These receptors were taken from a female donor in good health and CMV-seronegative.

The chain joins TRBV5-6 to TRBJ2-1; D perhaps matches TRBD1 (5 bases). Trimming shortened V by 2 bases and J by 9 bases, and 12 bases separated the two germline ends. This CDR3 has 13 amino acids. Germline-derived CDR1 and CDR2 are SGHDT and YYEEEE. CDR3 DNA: TGTGCCAGCAGCTTCTCAGGGTTCGGTGAGCAGTTCTTC. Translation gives CASSFSGFGEQFF.

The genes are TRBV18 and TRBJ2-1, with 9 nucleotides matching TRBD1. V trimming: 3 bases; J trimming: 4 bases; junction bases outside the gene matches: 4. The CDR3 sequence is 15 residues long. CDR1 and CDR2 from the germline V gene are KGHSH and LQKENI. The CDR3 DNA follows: TGTGCCAGCTCACCTACGGGACAGGGTTACAATGAGCAGTTCTTC. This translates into CASSPTGQGYNEQFF.

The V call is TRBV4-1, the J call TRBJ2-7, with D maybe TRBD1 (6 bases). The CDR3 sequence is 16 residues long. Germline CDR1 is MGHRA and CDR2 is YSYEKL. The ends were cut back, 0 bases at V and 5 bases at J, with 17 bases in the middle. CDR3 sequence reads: CASSQDNEQGHDEQYF. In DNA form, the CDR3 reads TGCGCCAGCAGCCAAGATAATGAACAGGGTCACGACGAGCAGTACTTC.

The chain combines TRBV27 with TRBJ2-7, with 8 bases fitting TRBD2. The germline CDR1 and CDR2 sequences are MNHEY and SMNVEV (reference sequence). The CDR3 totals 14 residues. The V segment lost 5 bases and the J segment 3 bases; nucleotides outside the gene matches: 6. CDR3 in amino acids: CASSPGGAIYEQYF. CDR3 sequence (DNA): TGTGCCAGCAGTCCGGGAGGGGCAATCTACGAGCAGTACTTC.

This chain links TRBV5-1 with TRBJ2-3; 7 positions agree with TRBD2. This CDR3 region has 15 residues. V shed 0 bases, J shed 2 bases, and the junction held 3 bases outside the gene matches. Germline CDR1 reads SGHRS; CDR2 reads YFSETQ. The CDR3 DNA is TGCGCCAGCAGCTTGGCAGCGGGAACCACAGATACGCAGTATTTT. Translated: CASSLAAGTTDTQYF.

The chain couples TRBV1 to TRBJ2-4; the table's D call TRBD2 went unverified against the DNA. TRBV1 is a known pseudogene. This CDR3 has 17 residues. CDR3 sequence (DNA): TGCACCAGCAGCGGTCTGGGGGGGCAGGGAGCCAAAAACATTCAGTACTTC. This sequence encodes CTSSGLGGQGAKNIQYF.

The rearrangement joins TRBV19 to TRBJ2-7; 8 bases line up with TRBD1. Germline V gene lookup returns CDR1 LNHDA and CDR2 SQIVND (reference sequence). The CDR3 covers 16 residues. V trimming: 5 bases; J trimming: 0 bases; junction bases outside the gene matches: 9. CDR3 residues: CASSPRQGSGSYEQYF. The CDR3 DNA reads TGTGCCAGTAGTCCCAGACAGGGGTCCGGCTCCTACGAGCAGTACTTC.

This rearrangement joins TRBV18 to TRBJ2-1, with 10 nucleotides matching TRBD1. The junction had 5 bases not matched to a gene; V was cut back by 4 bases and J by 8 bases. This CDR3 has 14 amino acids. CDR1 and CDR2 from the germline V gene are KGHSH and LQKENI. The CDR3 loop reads CASSRRDRGDEQFF. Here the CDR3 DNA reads TGTGCCAGCTCACGCCGGGACAGGGGCGATGAGCAGTTCTTC. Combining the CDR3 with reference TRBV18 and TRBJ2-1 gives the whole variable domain NAGVMQNPRHLVRRRGQEARLRCSPMKGHSHVYWYRQLPEEGLKFMVYLQKENIIDESGMPKERFSAEFPKEGPSILRIQQVVRGDSAAYFCASSRRDRGDEQFFGPGTRLTVL.

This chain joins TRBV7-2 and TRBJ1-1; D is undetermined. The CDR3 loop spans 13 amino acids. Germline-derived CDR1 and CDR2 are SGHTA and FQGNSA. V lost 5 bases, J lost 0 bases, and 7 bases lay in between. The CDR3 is CASSPNMNTEAFF. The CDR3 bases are TGTGCCAGCAGCCCAAACATGAACACTGAAGCTTTCTTT.

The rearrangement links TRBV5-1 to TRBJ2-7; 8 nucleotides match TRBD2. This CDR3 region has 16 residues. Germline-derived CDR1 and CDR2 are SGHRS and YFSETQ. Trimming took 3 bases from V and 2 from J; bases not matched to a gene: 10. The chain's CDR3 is CASSSTTTSATYEQYF. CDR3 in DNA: TGCGCCAGCAGCTCAACTACGACTAGCGCCACCTACGAGCAGTACTTC.

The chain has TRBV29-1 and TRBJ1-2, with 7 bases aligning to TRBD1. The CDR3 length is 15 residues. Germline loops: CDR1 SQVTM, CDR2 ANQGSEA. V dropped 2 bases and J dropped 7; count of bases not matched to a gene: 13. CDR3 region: CSVEFGAGGTGGYTF. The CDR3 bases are TGCAGCGTTGAATTCGGGGCAGGGGGGACGGGTGGCTACACCTTC. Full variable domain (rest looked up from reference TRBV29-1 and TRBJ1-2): SAVISQKPSRDICQRGTSLTIQCQVDSQVTMMFWYRQQPGQSLTLIATANQGSEATYESGFVIDKFPISRPNLTFSTLTVSNMSPEDSSIYLCSVEFGAGGTGGYTFGSGTRLTVV.

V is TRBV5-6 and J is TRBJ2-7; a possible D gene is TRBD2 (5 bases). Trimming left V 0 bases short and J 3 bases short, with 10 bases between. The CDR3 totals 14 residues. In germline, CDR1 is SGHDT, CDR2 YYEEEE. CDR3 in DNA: TGTGCCAGCAGCTTGGGAAGTAGCGTCTACGAGCAGTACTTC. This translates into CASSLGSSVYEQYF.

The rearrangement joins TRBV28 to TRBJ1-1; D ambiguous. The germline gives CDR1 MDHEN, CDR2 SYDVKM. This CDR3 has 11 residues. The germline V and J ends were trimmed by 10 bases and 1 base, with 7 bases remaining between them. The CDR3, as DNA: TGTGCCACTTCGGGGAACACTGAAGCTTTCTTT. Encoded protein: CATSGNTEAFF.

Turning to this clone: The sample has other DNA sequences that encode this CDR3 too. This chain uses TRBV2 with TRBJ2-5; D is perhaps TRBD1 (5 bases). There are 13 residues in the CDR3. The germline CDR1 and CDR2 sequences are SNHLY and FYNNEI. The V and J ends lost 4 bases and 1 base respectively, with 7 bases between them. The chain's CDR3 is CASSGQGQETQYF. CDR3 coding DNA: TGTGCCAGCAGTGGGCAGGGCCAAGAGACCCAGTACTTC.